Listed here is a single T cell receptor (beta chain). The data derive from a study of blood T cell repertoires in COVID-19. V was clipped by 4 bases and J by 2 bases, with 14 bases between them. The CDR3 has 14 residues. Germline CDR1 and CDR2: SQVTM and ANQGSEA. Original analysis: Nucleated cell counts were estimated from reference gene primer amplification. This table comes from immunoSEQ multiplex PCR, and its TCRdb copy is limited to in-frame clones, with some not included. The V and J calls and clone size were taken over from that table, and D and trimming were inferred from the DNA. The sample includes about 210,000 clones, 80% to 90% of them seen just once.

The source is a man aged 18-30 years with acute COVID-19. Specimen: PBMCs or T cells enriched from blood (not recorded which). The rearrangement uses TRBV29-1 and TRBJ1-2; tentative D call: TRBD1 (6 bases). The DNA of the CDR3 is TGCAGCGTTGGGATGATCACAGGGAACTATGGCTACACCTTC. It codes for CSVGMITGNYGYTF.